The rows below give T cell receptor beta chains drawn from one sample of a study of blood T cell repertoires in COVID-19. Assay used: immunoSEQ multiplex PCR; TCRdb lists only in-frame clones, some missing. The sample holds about 400,000 clones, just under 90% seen once. Sequences were obtained from PBMCs or T cells enriched from blood (not recorded which). These receptors all come from a woman aged 50 to 60 who had recovered from COVID-19. Both conserved end residues are trimmed from each CDR3. For some rows the clone size is stated as once, few or many, or as a class when expanded; others skip it.

v_call	j_call	clone_size	cdr3_aa
TRBV12-3/TRBV12-4	TRBJ2-1	NA	ASRQDAEQF
TRBV27	TRBJ1-2	NA	ASSTSGISGYT
TRBV4-2	TRBJ1-5	NA	ASIYEQPQH
TRBV30	TRBJ1-1	few	AWSVLIGRSTEAF
TRBV5-1	TRBJ2-6	NA	ASSLSGGGRGANVLT
TRBV25-1	TRBJ2-1	NA	ASSEYGTEQF
TRBV5-1	TRBJ2-5	NA	ASSPGQGQETQY
TRBV7-2	TRBJ2-1	NA	ASSSHLSGSSYNEQF
TRBV19	TRBJ2-7	once	ASSTVPASSYEQY
TRBV25-1	TRBJ2-1	NA	ASSESVGGSNYNEQF
TRBV15	TRBJ2-2	NA	ATSRVTSGGGELF
TRBV6-6	TRBJ1-6	NA	ASGGRGTSPLH
TRBV7-2	TRBJ2-5	NA	ASSSLTQETQY
TRBV27	TRBJ2-2	NA	ASSFSGTPSKGELF
TRBV7-2	TRBJ1-5	NA	ASSKGSPNQPQH
TRBV6-4	TRBJ2-3	NA	ASSDCPHATSGGERRVNTQY
TRBV19	TRBJ1-2	NA	ASSIVFGTGGYGYT
TRBV30	TRBJ1-2	few	AWNRGFEYGYT
TRBV3-1/TRBV3-2	TRBJ2-7	once	ASSQEPTSTYEQY
TRBV4-1	TRBJ1-2	NA	ASSQDYRNYGYT
TRBV24-1	TRBJ1-5	NA	ATSDTDRRREARRQPQH
TRBV30	TRBJ1-5	NA	AWSGQGHQPQH
TRBV28	TRBJ2-4	NA	ASSPRLAGGTLAKNIQY
TRBV2	TRBJ2-1	NA	ASRGTGPYNEQF
TRBV5-1	TRBJ1-1	NA	ASRGAGGMNTEAF
TRBV6-1	TRBJ2-7	few	ASSESKTVLKWMREQY
TRBV5-1	TRBJ2-2	once	ASGIRQNTGELF
TRBV2	TRBJ1-1	NA	ASSFLRSEAF
TRBV10-3	TRBJ2-2	NA	AIWADRVSGELF
TRBV10-3	TRBJ1-6	NA	AITPDRVSSPLH
TRBV2	TRBJ1-2	once	ASTPPGTNYGYT
TRBV5-1	TRBJ2-3	NA	ASSLSGQGMAADTQY
TRBV10-2	TRBJ1-2	NA	ASSGQGVGYGYT
TRBV4-3	TRBJ2-4	NA	ASSQDASGRAKNIQY
TRBV19	TRBJ2-1	NA	ASRLAGHNNEQF
TRBV10-3	TRBJ1-1	NA	AISGDREAF
TRBV4-1	TRBJ2-3	NA	ASRERGTTDTQY
TRBV7-9	TRBJ2-7	few	ASSSQGWEQY
TRBV6-5	TRBJ1-2	NA	ASRPPGGANYGYT
TRBV7-9	TRBJ2-7	NA	ASSPPGQGTYEQY
TRBV28	TRBJ1-2	NA	ASSVVSGTDGGYT
TRBV18	TRBJ1-4	once	ASSERTATAQTNEKLF
TRBV6-5	TRBJ2-1	once	ASRFGEISHNEQF
TRBV19	TRBJ1-1	once	ASSFTMTGTIAEAF
TRBV18	TRBJ2-2	NA	ASSPTGTTRELF
TRBV2	TRBJ2-5	NA	ATRSGEVQETQY
TRBV2	TRBJ1-1	NA	ASRNSQVQNTEAF
TRBV6-5	TRBJ2-7	NA	ARFRDNSYEQY
TRBV7-3	TRBJ1-1	NA	ASSQGRETEAF
TRBV7-9	TRBJ2-7	NA	ASSPTADYEQY
TRBV3-1/TRBV3-2	TRBJ1-2	NA	ASSHPLATGLYGYT
TRBV2	TRBJ1-2	NA	ASTNMAYGYT
TRBV4-1	TRBJ2-2	NA	ASSREESRPTGELF
TRBV7-9	TRBJ2-3	NA	ASNRLTDTQY
TRBV11-3	TRBJ2-1	NA	ASSPGTGHNNEQF
TRBV12-3/TRBV12-4	TRBJ1-3	NA	ASSFAGNTIY
TRBV3-1/TRBV3-2	TRBJ2-5	NA	ASSLGQGPQY
TRBV29-1	TRBJ1-2	NA	SVEDGDRSNRYT